This entry lists 7 T cell receptor beta chains sequenced from one sample in a study of PD-1 blockade in classical Hodgkin lymphoma. Each patient relapsed following autologous stem cell transplantation, and prior brentuximab vedotin exposure differed. This table comes from immunoSEQ multiplex PCR, and its TCRdb copy is limited to in-frame clones, with some not included. The sample includes about 34,000 clones, 76% of them seen just once. The material was peripheral blood mononuclear cells (PBMCs), obtained before the second cycle of nivolumab. The receptors here all came from a human donor with classical Hodgkin lymphoma.

J is TRBJ1-6 and V is TRBV14; a weak D match, TRBD1 (5 bases). The germline V gene has CDR1 SGHDN and CDR2 FVKESK. V was cut by 4 bases and J by 7 bases, with 14 bases left in between. This CDR3 spans 15 amino acids. This CDR3 reads CASSPPGTANSPLHF. The CDR3 DNA is TGTGCCAGCAGCCCGCCCGGGACTGCGAATTCACCCCTCCACTTT.

The rearrangement uses TRBV30 and TRBJ2-5; possibly TRBD2 for D (6 bases). The CDR3 is made up of 14 amino acids. Germline V lookup: CDR1 GTSNPN, CDR2 SVGIG (reference sequence). V lost 3 bases and J lost 0, with 11 bases in between. The CDR3 loop is CAWSGGVNQETQYF. The DNA for the CDR3 is TGTGCCTGGAGCGGCGGGGTAAACCAAGAGACCCAGTACTTC.

The V call is TRBV5-1, the J call TRBJ1-3, with D unresolved. Looked up from germline, CDR1 is SGHRS and CDR2 is YFSETQ. V was cut by 0 bases and J by 4 bases, with 17 bases left in between. The CDR3 runs to 17 residues. The CDR3 region is CASSLEGPYALGNTIYF. The DNA of the CDR3 is TGCGCCAGCAGCTTGGAAGGCCCATATGCGCTAGGAAACACCATATATTTT.

The rearrangement uses TRBV7-2 and TRBJ1-6; 8 positions match TRBD1. The CDR3 loop spans 14 amino acids. In germline, CDR1 is SGHTA, CDR2 FQGNSA. V was clipped by 5 bases and J by 7 bases; unmatched bases: 4. CDR3 amino acids: CASSRDRLNSPLHF. CDR3 sequence (DNA): TGTGCCAGCAGCCGGGACAGGCTGAATTCACCCCTCCACTTT. The whole variable domain, remainder taken from reference TRBV7-2 and TRBJ1-6, is GAGVSQSPSNKVTEKGKDVELRCDPISGHTALYWYRQSLGQGLEFLIYFQGNSAPDKSGLPSDRFSAERTGGSVSTLTIQRTQQEDSAVYLCASSRDRLNSPLHFGNGTRLTVT.

This chain uses TRBV7-2 with TRBJ2-1; 8 bases agree with TRBD1. Per the germline V gene, CDR1 is SGHTA and CDR2 is FQGNSA. The CDR3 covers 13 residues. Trimming removed 1 base from V and 8 bases from J; junction bases left unmatched: 1. CDR3 bases: TGTGCCAGCAGCTTAGAGACAGGGGATGAGCAGTTCTTC. Its protein product is CASSLETGDEQFF.

A few counts support this clone. This chain joins TRBV15 and TRBJ2-5; unclear D gene. Germline V CDR1 and CDR2: LNHNV, YYDKDF (reference sequence). V lost 7 bases and J lost 0, with 12 bases in between. The CDR3 loop spans 14 amino acids. In nucleotides, the CDR3 is TGTGCCACCACGGACCCCTCGTACCAAGAGACCCAGTACTTC. As protein: CATTDPSYQETQYF.

The chain recombines TRBV27 with TRBJ2-7, with D possibly TRBD1 on 5 matching bases. V dropped 5 bases and J dropped 5 bases, with 16 bases sitting between them. The CDR3 runs to 14 residues. Germline CDR1 and CDR2: MNHEY and SMNVEV (reference sequence). Written as DNA, the CDR3 is TGTGCCAGCAGTCCTACGACCCAGGGCCACGAGCAGTACTTC. It codes for CASSPTTQGHEQYF.